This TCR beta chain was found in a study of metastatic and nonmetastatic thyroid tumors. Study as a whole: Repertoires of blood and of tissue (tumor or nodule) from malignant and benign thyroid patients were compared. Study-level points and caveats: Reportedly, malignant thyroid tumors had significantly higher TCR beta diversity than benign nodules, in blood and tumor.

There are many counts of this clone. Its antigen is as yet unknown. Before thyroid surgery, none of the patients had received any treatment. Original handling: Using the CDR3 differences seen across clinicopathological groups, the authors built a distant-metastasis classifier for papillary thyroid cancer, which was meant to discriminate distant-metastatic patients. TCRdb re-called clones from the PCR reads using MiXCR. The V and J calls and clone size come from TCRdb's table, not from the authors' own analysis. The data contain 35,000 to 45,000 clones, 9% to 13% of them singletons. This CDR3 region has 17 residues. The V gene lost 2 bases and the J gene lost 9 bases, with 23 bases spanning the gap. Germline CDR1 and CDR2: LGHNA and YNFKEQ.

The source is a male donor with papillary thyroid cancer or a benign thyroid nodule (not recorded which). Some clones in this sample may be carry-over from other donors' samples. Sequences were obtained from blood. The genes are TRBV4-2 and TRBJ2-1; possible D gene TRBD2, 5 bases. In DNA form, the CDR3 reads TGTGCCAGCAGCCAATCGGGCAGCGGAATACGGGTGGGTGAGCAGTTCTTC. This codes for CASSQSGSGIRVGEQFF.